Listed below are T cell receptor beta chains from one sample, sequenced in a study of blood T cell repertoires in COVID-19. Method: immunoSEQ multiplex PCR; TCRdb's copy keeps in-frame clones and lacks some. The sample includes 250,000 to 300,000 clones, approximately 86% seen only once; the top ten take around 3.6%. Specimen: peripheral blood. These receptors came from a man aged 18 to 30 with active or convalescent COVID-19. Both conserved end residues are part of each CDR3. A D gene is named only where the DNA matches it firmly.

CDR3aa: CASSKGLAGGTDTQYF
d_gene: .
j_gene: TRBJ2-3
v_gene: TRBV21-1
len: 16

CDR3aa: CASSAPFRGTGGYTF
d_gene: .
j_gene: TRBJ1-2
v_gene: TRBV9
len: 15

CDR3aa: CSAGGQEAFF
d_gene: TRBD1
j_gene: TRBJ1-1
v_gene: TRBV20-1
len: 10

CDR3aa: CASSQVPPGTSGSYEQYF
d_gene: TRBD2
j_gene: TRBJ2-7
v_gene: TRBV4-2
len: 18

CDR3aa: CASSSGGDPYNSPLHF
d_gene: TRBD1
j_gene: TRBJ1-6
v_gene: TRBV28
len: 16

CDR3aa: CASSQETGLAVETQYF
d_gene: TRBD2
j_gene: TRBJ2-5
v_gene: TRBV3-1/TRBV3-2
len: 16

CDR3aa: CASSPGNRESNQPQHF
d_gene: .
j_gene: TRBJ1-5
v_gene: TRBV5-4
len: 16

CDR3aa: CASSPGVGTDTQYF
d_gene: .
j_gene: TRBJ2-3
v_gene: TRBV27
len: 14

CDR3aa: CASSEGVRGTQYF
d_gene: .
j_gene: TRBJ2-3
v_gene: TRBV6-1
len: 13

CDR3aa: CASSQGGTSYEQYF
d_gene: .
j_gene: TRBJ2-7
v_gene: TRBV4-2
len: 14

CDR3aa: CASTTHMLNTEAFF
d_gene: .
j_gene: TRBJ1-1
v_gene: TRBV11-2
len: 14

CDR3aa: CASKVEESYEQYF
d_gene: .
j_gene: TRBJ2-7
v_gene: TRBV5-4
len: 13

CDR3aa: CASSFSGNEQYF
d_gene: TRBD2
j_gene: TRBJ2-7
v_gene: TRBV7-9
len: 12

CDR3aa: CASSYSNLSSGGRYNSPLHF
d_gene: TRBD1
j_gene: TRBJ1-6
v_gene: TRBV6-2/TRBV6-3
len: 20

CDR3aa: CASRGRDSPYYGYTF
d_gene: .
j_gene: TRBJ1-2
v_gene: TRBV19
len: 15

CDR3aa: CASRLLNEQFF
d_gene: .
j_gene: TRBJ2-1
v_gene: TRBV28
len: 11

CDR3aa: CASSLNRVNQPQHF
d_gene: .
j_gene: TRBJ1-5
v_gene: TRBV27
len: 14

CDR3aa: CASRHDTQYF
d_gene: .
j_gene: TRBJ2-3
v_gene: TRBV10-2
len: 10

CDR3aa: CATSDAGTEDETQYF
d_gene: TRBD1
j_gene: TRBJ2-5
v_gene: TRBV24-1
len: 15

CDR3aa: CASARTGRQETQYF
d_gene: TRBD1
j_gene: TRBJ2-5
v_gene: TRBV12-5
len: 14

CDR3aa: CASRTPGQGYEQYF
d_gene: TRBD1
j_gene: TRBJ2-7
v_gene: TRBV6-5
len: 14

CDR3aa: CASSSPGQGAFEAFF
d_gene: TRBD1
j_gene: TRBJ1-1
v_gene: TRBV27
len: 15

CDR3aa: CASSQGQGFNQPQHF
d_gene: .
j_gene: TRBJ1-5
v_gene: TRBV3-1/TRBV3-2
len: 15

CDR3aa: CASSPRRVGANEQFF
d_gene: .
j_gene: TRBJ2-1
v_gene: TRBV6-2/TRBV6-3
len: 15

CDR3aa: CASSSNLAGGGEQFF
d_gene: TRBD2
j_gene: TRBJ2-1
v_gene: TRBV5-1
len: 15

CDR3aa: CARSLAGLRNQPQHF
d_gene: .
j_gene: TRBJ1-5
v_gene: TRBV5-3
len: 15

CDR3aa: CAWADGPIGRYGYTF
d_gene: .
j_gene: TRBJ1-2
v_gene: TRBV30
len: 15

CDR3aa: CAWKSQRDTEAFF
d_gene: .
j_gene: TRBJ1-1
v_gene: TRBV30
len: 13

CDR3aa: CASSPTSGSTDTQYF
d_gene: TRBD2
j_gene: TRBJ2-3
v_gene: TRBV4-1
len: 15

CDR3aa: CASSRDSGSMTQYF
d_gene: .
j_gene: TRBJ2-5
v_gene: TRBV3-1/TRBV3-2
len: 14

CDR3aa: CASSEFRDRASYSGNTIYF
d_gene: TRBD1
j_gene: TRBJ1-3
v_gene: TRBV11-3
len: 19

CDR3aa: CASSPTGENTGELFF
d_gene: .
j_gene: TRBJ2-2
v_gene: TRBV7-3
len: 15

CDR3aa: CASSLGTGAHSYNEQFF
d_gene: TRBD1
j_gene: TRBJ2-1
v_gene: TRBV11-3
len: 17

CDR3aa: CASSLRSQDPGYTF
d_gene: .
j_gene: TRBJ1-2
v_gene: TRBV5-1
len: 14

CDR3aa: CASSLVGGGFNEQFF
d_gene: .
j_gene: TRBJ2-1
v_gene: TRBV5-4
len: 15

CDR3aa: CASSAGEGNTEAFF
d_gene: .
j_gene: TRBJ1-1
v_gene: TRBV7-3
len: 14

CDR3aa: CASTPGDRASNEQFF
d_gene: TRBD1
j_gene: TRBJ2-1
v_gene: TRBV25-1
len: 15

CDR3aa: CASSPRPPGGDWGEKLFF
d_gene: .
j_gene: TRBJ1-4
v_gene: TRBV4-1
len: 18